The entry below describes one T cell receptor (beta chain). Deep was the level at which the assay was run. Assay: immunoSEQ multiplex PCR; the TCRdb copy retains only in-frame clones and omits some. This sample yields hundreds of thousands of clones, of which 85% to 95% are seen a single time; about 0.11% belongs to the top ten. Positively selected for CCR7, the CD45RO-negative cells used as naive CD8 cells excluded terminally differentiated effector memory CD45RA+ cells. The CDR3 sequence is 19 residues long. CDR1 SGHDT and CDR2 YYEEEE come from the germline V gene. Trimming took 0 bases from V and 0 from J; bases not matched to a gene: 11. This record comes from a study of shared clonotypes between healthy human individuals.

The TCR was taken from a woman aged 25 to 45 in good health. The sequencing sample was made of naive CD8+ T cells sorted from blood. J is TRBJ2-7 and V is TRBV5-6; 11 bases align to TRBD2. This chain's CDR3 is CASSLGPRTSGLFSYEQYF. CDR3 DNA: TGTGCCAGCAGCTTGGGCCCCCGGACTAGCGGGTTGTTCTCCTACGAGCAGTACTTC.